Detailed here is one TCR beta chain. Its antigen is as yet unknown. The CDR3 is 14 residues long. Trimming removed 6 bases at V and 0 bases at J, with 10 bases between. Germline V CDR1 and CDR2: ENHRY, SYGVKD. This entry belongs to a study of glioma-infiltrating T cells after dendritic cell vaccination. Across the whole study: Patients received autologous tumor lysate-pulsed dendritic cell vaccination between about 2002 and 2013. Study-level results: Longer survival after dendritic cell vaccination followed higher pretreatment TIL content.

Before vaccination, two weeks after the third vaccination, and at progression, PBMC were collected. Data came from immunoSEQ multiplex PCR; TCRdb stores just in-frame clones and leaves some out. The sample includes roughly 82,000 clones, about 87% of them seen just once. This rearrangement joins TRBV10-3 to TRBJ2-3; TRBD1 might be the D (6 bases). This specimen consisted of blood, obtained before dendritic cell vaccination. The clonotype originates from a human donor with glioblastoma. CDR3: CAIREDSSTDTQYF. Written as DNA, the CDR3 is TGTGCCATCAGGGAGGACAGTAGCACAGATACGCAGTATTTT.